This T cell receptor (beta chain) was sequenced for a study of Ad26.COV2.S vaccination and SARS-CoV-2 variants. About the research overall: A COV1001 Ad26.COV2.S trial-arm participant provided the sample. Ad26.COV2.S given intramuscularly, once or twice 56 days apart.

Overall study findings and caveats: Vaccine recipients posted higher spike-specific TCR breadth than their placebo counterparts.

Sequencing was performed with immunoSEQ multiplex PCR; in TCRdb, only in-frame clones are kept and a portion is missing. Here the sample spans fewer than 800,000 clones, roughly nine tenths being singletons. Sample treatment: 15 to 20 received Ad26.COV2.S at low or high dose, single or two shots; 5 received placebo; per-sample allocation not given. Each sample was drawn 63 days after the first injection (of vaccine or placebo). SARS-CoV-2 spike from the Wuhan strain was encoded by the vaccine, an Ad26 vector. V was clipped by 6 bases and J by 12 bases, with 17 bases between them. CDR3 size: 12 residues. Details on this clone: Its antigen is not identified.

The chain recombines TRBV12-3 or TRBV12-4 with TRBJ2-5; D may be TRBD1 or TRBD2 (6 bases each). The sample here was peripheral blood, taken in a trial of Ad26.COV2.S vaccine versus placebo. This clonotype was obtained from a person between 18 and 59 years old who received the Ad26.COV2.S COVID-19 vaccine or a placebo. CDR3 in DNA: TGTGCCAGCAGCGTACTGGGGGGCGCGGAGTACTTC. Residues: CASSVLGGAEYF.